The 18 T cell receptor beta chains reported below all come from one sample, sequenced in a study of blood T cells in healthy people across ages. The use of a sample-barcoded 5' primer and a J-beta primer mix characterized a second PCR of 7 to 11 cycles. A single record per CDR3 protein comes from TCRdb applying MiXCR to the 5' RACE reads. The table includes some 780,000 distinct CDR3 sequences, roughly 56% detected once. Input material: blood. The receptors come from a man in his forties in good health.

The rearrangement links TRBV21-1 to TRBJ2-5; the D call of TRBD1 is as the table states it, not checked on the DNA. The J call may be in error: the DNA end matches TRBJ2-7 better. TRBV21-1 is a pseudogene segment. The CDR3 is 18 amino acids. The CDR3 region is CATRQGPRGNSPPYEQYF. CDR3 bases: TGTGCCACACGACAGGGGCCAAGAGGGAACTCGCCCCCCTACGAGCAGTACTTC.

This clonotype was picked up a small number of times. The rearrangement joins TRBV12-3 or TRBV12-4 to TRBJ1-2, with D tentatively TRBD1 (5 bases). The CDR3 length is 12 residues. Trimming took off 5 bases at V and 8 bases at J, with 12 bases between the two ends. CDR3 region: CASSPYGGGYTF. CDR3 sequence (DNA): TGTGCCAGCAGTCCATATGGGGGAGGCTACACCTTC.

The CDR3 region is CSASHGTGGTEAFF. The CDR3 DNA is TGCAGCGCCTCGCACGGGACAGGGGGCACTGAAGCTTTCTTT. The rearrangement links TRBV29-1 to TRBJ1-1; 11 bases line up with TRBD1. CDR3 length equals 14 residues. CDR1 and CDR2 (germline): SQVTM, ANQGSEA. Trimming removed 7 bases from V and 4 bases from J; junction bases left unmatched: 8.

This clonotype is a singleton in its sample. This chain links TRBV6-6 with TRBJ2-7, with 7 bases aligning to TRBD2. Per germline, CDR1 MNHNY and CDR2 SVGAGI (reference sequence). This CDR3 has 13 amino acids. Trimming at V came to 6 bases and at J to 4 bases, leaving 6 bases not matched to a gene. CDR3 DNA sequence: TGTGCCAGCAGAGTGACTAGCTATTACGAGCAGTACTTC. It codes for CASRVTSYYEQYF.

This clonotype showed up just a few times. The chain uses TRBV6-2 or TRBV6-3 and TRBJ2-7, with 9 bases fitting TRBD1. The length of the CDR3 is 16 residues. The germline gives CDR1 MNHEY, CDR2 SVGEGT. V dropped 6 bases and J dropped 0; count of bases not matched to a gene: 9. The CDR3, as DNA: TGTGCCAGCAGCCTTCTCGACAGGGGGAGCTCCTACGAGCAGTACTTC. It is translated as CASSLLDRGSSYEQYF.

This clonotype was picked up many times. V usage is TRBV4-2 and J usage is TRBJ2-4; D is possibly TRBD2 (7 bases). This CDR3 region has 18 residues. Deletions cut 0 bases from V and 1 base from J, with 16 bases between. Germline CDR1 reads LGHNA; CDR2 reads YNFKEQ. The CDR3, as DNA: TGTGCCAGCAGCCAAGAGTTTCGGGGGGCCTTGGCCAAAAACATTCAGTACTTC. Its protein product is CASSQEFRGALAKNIQYF.

The gene calls are TRBV7-6 and TRBJ2-5, with TRBD2 matching 13 bases. V was pared by 1 base and J by 1 base, with 3 bases of the junction left unmatched. Germline lookup yields CDR1 SGHVS and CDR2 FNYEAQ. This CDR3 is 17 amino acids long. As DNA, the CDR3 is TGTGCCAGCAGCTTAGGGGGACTAGCGGGGTCCCAAGAGACCCAGTACTTC. It codes for CASSLGGLAGSQETQYF.

This chain connects TRBV7-2 to TRBJ2-1, with 7 bases identical to TRBD2. Looked up from germline, CDR1 is SGHTA and CDR2 is FQGNSA. The CDR3 extends over 13 amino acids. Losses at the gene ends were 5 bases for V and 10 bases for J; bases not matched to a gene: 8. The CDR3: CASSQARREEQFF. DNA of the CDR3: TGTGCCAGCAGCCAGGCCCGGCGGGAGGAGCAGTTCTTC.

This clonotype turned up a few times. V usage is TRBV10-3 and J usage is TRBJ2-5; the match to TRBD1 covers 7 bases. The junction had 4 bases not matched to a gene; V was cut back by 2 bases and J by 1 base. The CDR3 has 15 residues. In germline, CDR1 is ENHRY, CDR2 SYGVKD. This chain's CDR3 is CAISEGDRRQETQYF. The DNA for the CDR3 is TGTGCCATCAGTGAGGGGGACAGACGCCAAGAGACCCAGTACTTC.

The chain combines TRBV29-1 with TRBJ1-2, with 9 positions matching TRBD1. The CDR3 covers 15 residues. From germline, CDR1 is SQVTM and CDR2 ANQGSEA. V was pared by 0 bases and J by 5 bases, with 7 bases of the junction left unmatched. CDR3 coding DNA: TGCAGCGTTGAAGACTATTGGGACAGGGCTTATGGCTACACCTTC. It codes for CSVEDYWDRAYGYTF.

The chain couples TRBV30 to TRBJ2-4; D is perhaps TRBD1 (5 bases). Gene TRBJ2-7 matches the end of the DNA better, so the J call may be wrong. CDR3 length equals 13 residues. Germline values: CDR1 GTSNPN, CDR2 SVGIG (reference sequence). CDR3 protein: CAWSGSGTYEQYF. CDR3 sequence (DNA): TGTGCCTGGAGTGGTTCAGGGACCTACGAGCAGTACTTC.

Details on this clonotype: A junction boundary mismatches the germline segment, possibly from a read error. The rearrangement links TRBV14 to TRBJ2-5; unclear D gene. Per germline, CDR1 SGHDN and CDR2 FVKESK. The CDR3 length is 13 residues. The CDR3: CTSSPALSYERYF. The CDR3 DNA reads TGTACCAGCAGCCCCGCGCTTTCCTACGAGCGGTACTTC.

This chain connects TRBV5-1 to TRBJ2-5; tentatively, D is TRBD1 or TRBD2 (5 bases each). This CDR3 comprises 14 residues. Germline-derived CDR1 and CDR2 are SGHRS and YFSETQ. Deletions cut 0 bases from V and 4 bases from J, with 10 bases between. CDR3 DNA sequence: TGCGCCAGCAGCTTGGCGGGGCCGGGAGAGACCCAGTACTTC. Its protein is CASSLAGPGETQYF. Drawing the rest from reference TRBV5-1 and TRBJ2-5, the complete variable domain is KAGVTQTPRYLIKTRGQQVTLSCSPISGHRSVSWYQQTPGQGLQFLFEYFSETQRNKGNFPGRFSGRQFSNSRSEMNVSTLELGDSALYLCASSLAGPGETQYFGPGTRLLVL.

This clonotype has only a few counts. At one of its ends the junction is not consistent with the germline gene, which may arise from a read error. The chain couples TRBV7-7 to TRBJ2-5; maybe TRBD2 (7 bases). The CDR3 sequence is 15 residues long. The germline V gene encodes CDR1 SSHAT and CDR2 FNYEAQ (reference sequence). CDR3 sequence: CASSLGGASQETQYF. The CDR3 DNA is TGTGCTAGCAGCTTAGGGGGGGCGTCCCAAGAGACCCAGTACTTC. Full variable domain (rest looked up from reference TRBV7-7 and TRBJ2-5): GAGVSQSPRYKVTKRGQDVTLRCDPISSHATLYWYQQALGQGPEFLTYFNYEAQPDKSGLPSDRFSAERPEGSISTLTIQRTEQRDSAMYRCASSLGGASQETQYFGPGTRLLVL.

This clonotype was seen only a few times. The rearrangement uses TRBV11-2 and TRBJ2-4, with no clear D. The CDR3 runs to 15 residues. Germline CDR1 is SGHAT and CDR2 is FQNNGV. The germline V and J ends were trimmed by 5 bases and 1 base, with 12 bases remaining between them. In nucleotides, the CDR3 is TGTGCCAGCAGCCCCCGGGTGGGGGCCAAAAACATTCAGTACTTC. It specifies CASSPRVGAKNIQYF.

V is TRBV14 and J is TRBJ1-2; D not resolved. This CDR3 contains 14 residues. The V end lost 2 bases, the J end lost 3 bases, and 10 bases lay between the germline ends. Germline V gene lookup returns CDR1 SGHDN and CDR2 FVKESK. The CDR3 reads CASSQFRADYGYTF. Here the CDR3 DNA reads TGTGCCAGCAGCCAATTCCGGGCCGACTATGGCTACACCTTC.

The chain combines TRBV7-2 with TRBJ1-4; 9 bases align to TRBD1. The CDR3 spans 15 residues. Trimming at V came to 4 bases and at J to 7 bases, leaving 7 bases not matched to a gene. Germline V gene lookup returns CDR1 SGHTA and CDR2 FQGNSA. Here the CDR3 reads CASSYAPGQGEKLFF. The CDR3 DNA is TGTGCCAGCAGCTATGCCCCGGGACAGGGTGAAAAACTGTTTTTT.

This clonotype was detected only a few times. The V gene is TRBV10-3, the J gene TRBJ2-7, with D tentatively TRBD2 (5 bases). The germline CDR1 and CDR2 sequences are ENHRY and SYGVKD. This CDR3 comprises 14 residues. Trimming took 11 bases from V and 1 from J, leaving 18 bases between them. The CDR3 DNA reads as TGTGCCTCCTCTCGGGCAGCGGATTCCTACGAGCAGTACTTC. As protein: CASSRAADSYEQYF.